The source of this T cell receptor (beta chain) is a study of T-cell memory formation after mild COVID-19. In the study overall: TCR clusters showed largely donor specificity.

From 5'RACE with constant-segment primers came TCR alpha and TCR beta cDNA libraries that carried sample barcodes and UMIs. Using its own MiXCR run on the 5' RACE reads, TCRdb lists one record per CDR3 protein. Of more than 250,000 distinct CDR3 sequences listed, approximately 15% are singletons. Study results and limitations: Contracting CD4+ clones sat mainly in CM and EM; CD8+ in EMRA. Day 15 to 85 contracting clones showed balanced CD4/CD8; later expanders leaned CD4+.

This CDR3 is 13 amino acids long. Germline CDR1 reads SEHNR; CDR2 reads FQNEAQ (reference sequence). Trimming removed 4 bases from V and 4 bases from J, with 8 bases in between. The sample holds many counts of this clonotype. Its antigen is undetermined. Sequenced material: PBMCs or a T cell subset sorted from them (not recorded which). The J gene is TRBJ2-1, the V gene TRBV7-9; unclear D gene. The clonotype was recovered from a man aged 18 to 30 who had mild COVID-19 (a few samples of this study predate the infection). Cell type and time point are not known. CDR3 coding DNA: TGTGCCAGCAGCTCGCAGGAGTACAATGAGCAGTTCTTC. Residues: CASSSQEYNEQFF.